This T cell receptor (beta chain) derives from a study of tumor and adjacent non-tumor tissue in lung cancer. For the study at large: The patients, around 9 men and a handful of women, were about 31 to 76 with stage I to III disease.

No cell sorting was done before RNA was extracted from the tissue. This non-tumor lung sample came from over 3 cm beyond the tumor edge. Between August and November 2014, newly diagnosed, chemotherapy-naive lung cancer patients underwent thoracic surgery in China. A modified ARM-PCR protocol with three rounds of nested PCR amplified TCRbeta. TCRdb reprocessed the multiplex PCR reads via MiXCR and lists one record per CDR3 protein. Among tens of thousands of distinct CDR3 sequences, approximately 60% were seen once, and the ten largest hold around 17%. Germline V gene data show CDR1 as GTSNPN and CDR2 as SVGIG (reference sequence). The V gene end was trimmed by 3 bases and the J gene end by 9 bases; junction bases not matched to a gene: 11. The CDR3 extends over 14 amino acids. Study results and caveats: In normal lung, the top 100 clones were significantly more dominant than in tumor. Tumor TCR diversity, when higher, was linked to shorter survival.

This clonotype has at least ten counts. Antigen specificity is unknown. This sequence joins TRBV30 and TRBJ2-1; 7 bases agree with TRBD2. Specimen: distant non-tumor lung tissue. This TCR derives from a woman aged 40 to 50 with non-small cell lung cancer. The CDR3 DNA reads TGTGCCTGGAGGTTATCAACTAGCGTCACTGAGCAGTTCTTC. This codes for CAWRLSTSVTEQFF. Variable domain in full (rest from reference TRBV30 and TRBJ2-1): SQTIHQWPATLVQPVGSPLSLECTVEGTSNPNLYWYRQAAGRGLQLLFYSVGIGQISSEVPQNLSASRPQDRQFILSSKKLLLSDSGFYLCAWRLSTSVTEQFFGPGTRLTVL.